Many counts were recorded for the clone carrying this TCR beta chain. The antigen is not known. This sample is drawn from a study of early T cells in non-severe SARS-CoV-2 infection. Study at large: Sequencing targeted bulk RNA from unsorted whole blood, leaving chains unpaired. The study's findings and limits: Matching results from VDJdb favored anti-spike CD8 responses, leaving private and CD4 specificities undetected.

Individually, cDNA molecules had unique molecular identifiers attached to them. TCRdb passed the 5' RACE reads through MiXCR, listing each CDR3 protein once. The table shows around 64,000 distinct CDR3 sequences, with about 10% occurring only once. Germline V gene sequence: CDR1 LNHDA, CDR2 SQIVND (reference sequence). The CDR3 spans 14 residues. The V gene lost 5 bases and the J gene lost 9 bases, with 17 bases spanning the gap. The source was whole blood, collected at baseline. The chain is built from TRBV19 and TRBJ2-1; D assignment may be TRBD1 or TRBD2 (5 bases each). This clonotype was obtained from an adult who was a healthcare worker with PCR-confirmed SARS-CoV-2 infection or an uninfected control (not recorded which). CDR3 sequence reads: CASSQLATGGEQFF. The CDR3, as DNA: TGTGCCAGTAGTCAGTTAGCAACTGGGGGTGAGCAGTTCTTC.